The subject of this entry is one T cell receptor beta chain. Its antigen remains unknown. The sample is drawn from a study of cytomegalovirus exposure and HLA in healthy donors. V lost 2 bases and J lost 8, with 10 bases in between. Germline V gene lookup returns CDR1 SGHAT and CDR2 FQDESV (reference sequence). The CDR3 length is 13 residues. Overall study findings and caveats: Most TCR sequences showed up rarely, but some public TCRs showed up in many donors.

Assay: immunoSEQ multiplex PCR; the TCRdb copy retains only in-frame clones and omits some. This table has about 220,000 clones, around nine tenths appearing once. This chain links TRBV11-1 with TRBJ2-1, with D possibly matching TRBD2 (5 bases). Sequenced input: PBMCs. The TCR was taken from a woman aged 18-30 years in good health and CMV-seronegative. This chain's CDR3 is CASSLPSTDEQFF. As DNA, the CDR3 is TGTGCCAGCAGCTTACCTAGCACGGATGAGCAGTTCTTC.